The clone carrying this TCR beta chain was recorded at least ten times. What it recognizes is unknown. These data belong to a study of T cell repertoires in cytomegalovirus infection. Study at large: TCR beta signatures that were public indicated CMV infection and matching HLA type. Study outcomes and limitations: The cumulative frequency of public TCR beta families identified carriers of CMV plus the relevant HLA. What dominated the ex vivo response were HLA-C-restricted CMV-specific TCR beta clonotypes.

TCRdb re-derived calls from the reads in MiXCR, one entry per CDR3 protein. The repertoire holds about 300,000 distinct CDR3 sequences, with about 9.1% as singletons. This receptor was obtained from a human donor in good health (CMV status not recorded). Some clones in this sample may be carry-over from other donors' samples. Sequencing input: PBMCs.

CDR3 nucleotide sequence: TGTGCCACCAGTGATCGGGATCGAAATGAGCAGTTCTTC. This codes for CATSDRDRNEQFF. The chain has TRBV24-1 and TRBJ2-1; possibly TRBD2 for D (5 bases). This CDR3 region has 13 residues. Trimming took off 3 bases at V and 7 bases at J, with 9 bases between the two ends. The germline V gene has CDR1 KGHDR and CDR2 SFDVKD.